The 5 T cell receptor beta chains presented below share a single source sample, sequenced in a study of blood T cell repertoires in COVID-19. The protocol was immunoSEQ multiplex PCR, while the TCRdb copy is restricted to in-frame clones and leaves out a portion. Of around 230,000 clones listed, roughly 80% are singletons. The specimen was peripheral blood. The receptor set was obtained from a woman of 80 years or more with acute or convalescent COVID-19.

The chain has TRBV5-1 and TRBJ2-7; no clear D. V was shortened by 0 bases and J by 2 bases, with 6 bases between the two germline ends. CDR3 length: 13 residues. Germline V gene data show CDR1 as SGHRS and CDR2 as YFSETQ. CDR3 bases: TGCGCCAGCAGCTTGGTGCCAGCCTACGAGCAGTACTTC. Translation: CASSLVPAYEQYF.

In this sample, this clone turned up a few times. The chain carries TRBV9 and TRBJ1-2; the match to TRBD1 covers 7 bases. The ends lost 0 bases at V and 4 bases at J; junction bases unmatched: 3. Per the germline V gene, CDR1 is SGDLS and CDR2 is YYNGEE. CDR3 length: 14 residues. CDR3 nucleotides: TGTGCCAGCAGCGTAGACTCAGGGGGCTATGGCTACACCTTC. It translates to CASSVDSGGYGYTF.

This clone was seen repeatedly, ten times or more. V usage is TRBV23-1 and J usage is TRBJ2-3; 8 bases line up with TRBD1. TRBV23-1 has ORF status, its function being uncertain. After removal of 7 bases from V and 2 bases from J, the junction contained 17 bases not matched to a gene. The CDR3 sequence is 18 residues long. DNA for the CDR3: TGCGCCAGCACCTCACCTTTGGGCAGGGGGCTCGTCACAGATACGCAGTATTTT. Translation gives CASTSPLGRGLVTDTQYF.

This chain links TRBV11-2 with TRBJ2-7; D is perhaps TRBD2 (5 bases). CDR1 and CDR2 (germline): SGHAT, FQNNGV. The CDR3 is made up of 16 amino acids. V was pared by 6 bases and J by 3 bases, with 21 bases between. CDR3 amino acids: CASSKEDRDGIYEQYF. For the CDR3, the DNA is TGTGCCAGCAGTAAAGAAGACCGTGACGGGATCTACGAGCAGTACTTC.

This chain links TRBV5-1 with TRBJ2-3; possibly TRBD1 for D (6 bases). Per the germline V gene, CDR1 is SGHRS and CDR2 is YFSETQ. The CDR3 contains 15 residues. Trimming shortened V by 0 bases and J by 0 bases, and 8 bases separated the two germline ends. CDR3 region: CASSLEQGSTDTQYF. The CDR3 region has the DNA TGCGCCAGCAGCTTGGAACAGGGCAGCACAGATACGCAGTATTTT.